One TCR beta chain is described in this entry. Its specific antigen is unknown. No quality values exist for individual bases; no much larger clone is one base distant. In the germline V gene (reference sequence), CDR1 corresponds to LNHDA and CDR2 to SQIVND. V and J lose 3 bases and 5 bases, and a span of 13 bases separates them. From the cysteine through the phenylalanine, the CDR3 covers 15 amino acids. This entry keeps only the CDR3 DNA: 45 bases, framed from base 1. This sample is part of a study of T cell changes during pregnancy in multiple sclerosis (dated by TCRdb to between 2018 and 2021). Study-wide context: The study looked at changes in the T cell repertoire across pregnancy in women with multiple sclerosis.

The library was produced with the immunoSEQ multiplex PCR assay. TCRdb carries this immuneACCESS record with in-frame sequences only. Its versions omit some clonotypes, under half of them owing to an unresolved V gene in the studies checked, with the rest unexplained. This sample gives almost 35,000 clones in total; about nine tenths of them show up just once. Of the sample, around 4.3% is held by the ten largest clones. The sequences come from CD8+ T cells from peripheral blood mononuclear cells, collected after pregnancy. The rearrangement joined TRBV19 to TRBJ1-4, with no confident D gene call. This TCR was sampled from a female donor with multiple sclerosis, enrolled in a pregnancy study. The DNA sequence reads TGTGCCAGTAGTATTGGTCCGAGTTTAAATGAAAAACTGTTTTTT. Its protein product is CASSIGPSLNEKLFF.